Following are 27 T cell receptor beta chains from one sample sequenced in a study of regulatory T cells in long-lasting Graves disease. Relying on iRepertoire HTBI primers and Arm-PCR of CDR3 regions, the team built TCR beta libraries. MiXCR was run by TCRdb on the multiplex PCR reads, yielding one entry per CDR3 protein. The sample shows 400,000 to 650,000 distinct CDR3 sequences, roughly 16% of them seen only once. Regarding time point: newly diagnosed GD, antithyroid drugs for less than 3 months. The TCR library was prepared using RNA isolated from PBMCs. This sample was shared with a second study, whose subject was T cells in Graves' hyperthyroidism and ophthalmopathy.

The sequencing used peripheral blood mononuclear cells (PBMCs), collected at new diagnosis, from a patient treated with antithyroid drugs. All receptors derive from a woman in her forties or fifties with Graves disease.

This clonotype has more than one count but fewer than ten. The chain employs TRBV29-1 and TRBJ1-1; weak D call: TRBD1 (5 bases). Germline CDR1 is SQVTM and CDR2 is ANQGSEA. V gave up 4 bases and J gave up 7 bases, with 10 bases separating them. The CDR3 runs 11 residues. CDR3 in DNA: TGCAGCGTTGTAGGGGCTATTGAAGCTTTCTTT. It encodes CSVVGAIEAFF.

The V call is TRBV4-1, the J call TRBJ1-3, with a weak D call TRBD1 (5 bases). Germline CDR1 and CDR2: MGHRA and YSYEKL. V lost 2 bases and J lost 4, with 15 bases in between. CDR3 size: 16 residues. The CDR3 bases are TGCGCCAGCAGCCAATTGCACGGGGCCCCAGGAAACACCATATATTTT. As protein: CASSQLHGAPGNTIYF.

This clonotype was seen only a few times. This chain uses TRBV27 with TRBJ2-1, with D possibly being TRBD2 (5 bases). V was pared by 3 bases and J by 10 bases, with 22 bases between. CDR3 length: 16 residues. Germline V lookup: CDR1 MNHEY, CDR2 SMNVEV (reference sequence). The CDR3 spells CASSFSGELVTIEQFF. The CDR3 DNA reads TGTGCCAGCAGTTTCTCCGGGGAGTTAGTTACAATAGAGCAGTTCTTC.

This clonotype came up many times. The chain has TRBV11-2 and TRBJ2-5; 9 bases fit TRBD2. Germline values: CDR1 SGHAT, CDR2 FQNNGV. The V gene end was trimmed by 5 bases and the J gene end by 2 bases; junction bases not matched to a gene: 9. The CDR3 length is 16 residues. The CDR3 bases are TGTGCCAGCAGCCAACGACTAGCGGAGACTCAAGAGACCCAGTACTTC. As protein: CASSQRLAETQETQYF. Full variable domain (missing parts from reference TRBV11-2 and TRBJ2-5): EAGVAQSPRYKIIEKRQSVAFWCNPISGHATLYWYQQILGQGPKLLIQFQNNGVVDDSQLPKDRFSAERLKGVDSTLKIQPAKLEDSAVYLCASSQRLAETQETQYFGPGTRLLVL.

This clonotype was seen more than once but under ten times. Here the CDR3 reads CASSSPPGVFQETQYF. The CDR3 DNA reads as TGTGCCAGCAGTTCCCCTCCTGGGGTTTTTCAAGAGACCCAGTACTTC. The chain combines TRBV7-9 with TRBJ2-5; D gene unclear. V lost 6 bases, J lost 2 bases, and 19 bases lay in between. This CDR3 region has 16 residues. Germline V gene sequence: CDR1 SEHNR, CDR2 FQNEAQ (reference sequence). The complete variable domain, with remaining parts taken from reference TRBV7-9 and TRBJ2-5, reads DTGVSQNPRHKITKRGQNVTFRCDPISEHNRLYWYRQTLGQGPEFLTYFQNEAQLEKSRLLSDRFSAERPKGSFSTLEIQRTEQGDSAMYLCASSSPPGVFQETQYFGPGTRLLVL.

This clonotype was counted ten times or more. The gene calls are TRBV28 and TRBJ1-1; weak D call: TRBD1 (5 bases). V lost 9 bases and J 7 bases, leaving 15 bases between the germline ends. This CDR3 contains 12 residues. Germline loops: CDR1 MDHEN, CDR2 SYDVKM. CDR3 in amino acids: CASLEGRGEAFF. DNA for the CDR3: TGTGCCAGTTTGGAGGGACGAGGTGAAGCTTTCTTT.

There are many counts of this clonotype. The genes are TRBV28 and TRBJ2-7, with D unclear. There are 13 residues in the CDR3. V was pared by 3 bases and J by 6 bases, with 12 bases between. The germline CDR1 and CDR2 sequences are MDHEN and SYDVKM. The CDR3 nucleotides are TGTGCCAGCAGTTTTGGTCCGGTCGGCGAGCAGTACTTC. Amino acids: CASSFGPVGEQYF.

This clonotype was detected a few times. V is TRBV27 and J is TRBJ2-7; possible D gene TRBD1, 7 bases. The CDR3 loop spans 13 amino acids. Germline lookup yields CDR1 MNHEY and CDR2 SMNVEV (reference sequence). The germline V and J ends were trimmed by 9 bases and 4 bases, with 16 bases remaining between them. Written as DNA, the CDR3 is TGTGCCAGTCAGCAGGGGGGATCGTACGAGCAGTACTTC. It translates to CASQQGGSYEQYF.

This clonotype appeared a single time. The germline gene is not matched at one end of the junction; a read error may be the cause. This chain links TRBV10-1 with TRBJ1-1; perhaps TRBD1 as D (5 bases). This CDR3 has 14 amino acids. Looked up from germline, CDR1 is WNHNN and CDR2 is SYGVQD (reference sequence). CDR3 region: CASSDSGTNTEAFF. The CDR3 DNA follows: TGCGCTAGCAGTGACAGTGGGACGAACACTGAAGCTTTCTTT.

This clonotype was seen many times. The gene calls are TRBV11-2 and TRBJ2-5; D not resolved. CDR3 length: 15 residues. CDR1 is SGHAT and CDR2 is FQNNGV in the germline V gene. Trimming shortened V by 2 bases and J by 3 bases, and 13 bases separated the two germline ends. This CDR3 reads CASSLRRQPKETQYF. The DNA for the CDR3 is TGTGCCAGCAGCTTAAGGCGGCAACCCAAAGAGACCCAGTACTTC. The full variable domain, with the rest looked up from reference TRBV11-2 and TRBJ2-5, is EAGVAQSPRYKIIEKRQSVAFWCNPISGHATLYWYQQILGQGPKLLIQFQNNGVVDDSQLPKDRFSAERLKGVDSTLKIQPAKLEDSAVYLCASSLRRQPKETQYFGPGTRLLVL.

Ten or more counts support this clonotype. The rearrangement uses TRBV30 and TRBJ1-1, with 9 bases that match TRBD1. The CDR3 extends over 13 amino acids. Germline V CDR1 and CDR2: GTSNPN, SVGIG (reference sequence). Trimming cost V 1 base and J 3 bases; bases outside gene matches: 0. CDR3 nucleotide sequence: TGTGCCTGGAGTGGGACAGGGGACACTGAAGCTTTCTTT. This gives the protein CAWSGTGDTEAFF.

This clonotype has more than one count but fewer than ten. CDR3: CASSLVAGGTYSYNEQFF. The CDR3 region has the DNA TGTGCCAGCAGCTTAGTAGCGGGGGGTACTTACTCCTACAATGAGCAGTTCTTC. This chain connects TRBV7-9 to TRBJ2-1, with 10 nucleotides matching TRBD2. CDR3 size: 18 residues. Germline V gene data show CDR1 as SEHNR and CDR2 as FQNEAQ (reference sequence). Unmatched junction bases numbered 6, after V lost 1 base and J lost 0 bases.

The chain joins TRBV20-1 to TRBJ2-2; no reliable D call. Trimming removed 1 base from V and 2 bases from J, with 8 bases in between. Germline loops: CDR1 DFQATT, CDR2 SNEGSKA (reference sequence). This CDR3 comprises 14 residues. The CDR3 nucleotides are TGCAGTGCTAGAGTACGGGTAAACACCGGGGAGCTGTTTTTT. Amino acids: CSARVRVNTGELFF.

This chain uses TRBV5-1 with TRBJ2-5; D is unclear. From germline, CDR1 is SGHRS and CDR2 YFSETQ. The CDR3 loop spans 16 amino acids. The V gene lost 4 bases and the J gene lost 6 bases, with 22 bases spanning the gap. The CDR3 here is CASSQSSIDGRKTQYF. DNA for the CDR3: TGCGCCAGCAGCCAGTCCTCTATAGATGGGCGGAAGACCCAGTACTTC. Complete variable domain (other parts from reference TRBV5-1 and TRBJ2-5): KAGVTQTPRYLIKTRGQQVTLSCSPISGHRSVSWYQQTPGQGLQFLFEYFSETQRNKGNFPGRFSGRQFSNSRSEMNVSTLELGDSALYLCASSQSSIDGRKTQYFGPGTRLLVL.

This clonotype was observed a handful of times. The CDR3 DNA follows: TGTGCCAGCAGCAGCGGGTGGGATAATGAAAAACTGTTTTTT. This gives the protein CASSSGWDNEKLFF. V and J are TRBV11-2 and TRBJ1-4; unclear D gene. The ends were cut back, 5 bases at V and 4 bases at J, with 11 bases in the middle. The CDR3 contains 14 residues. CDR1 SGHAT and CDR2 FQNNGV come from the germline V gene.

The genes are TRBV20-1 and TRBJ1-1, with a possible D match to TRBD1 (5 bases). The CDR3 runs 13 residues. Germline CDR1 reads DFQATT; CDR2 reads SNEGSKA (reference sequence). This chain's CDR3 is CRGIGVESTEAFF. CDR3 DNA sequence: TGCAGAGGGATAGGGGTGGAGAGCACTGAAGCTTTCTTT.

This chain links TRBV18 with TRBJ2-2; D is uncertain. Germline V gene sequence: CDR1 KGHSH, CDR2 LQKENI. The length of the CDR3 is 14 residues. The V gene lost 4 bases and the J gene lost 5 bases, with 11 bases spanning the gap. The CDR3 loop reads CASSLLDETGELFF. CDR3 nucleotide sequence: TGTGCCAGCTCACTCTTGGACGAGACCGGGGAGCTGTTTTTT.

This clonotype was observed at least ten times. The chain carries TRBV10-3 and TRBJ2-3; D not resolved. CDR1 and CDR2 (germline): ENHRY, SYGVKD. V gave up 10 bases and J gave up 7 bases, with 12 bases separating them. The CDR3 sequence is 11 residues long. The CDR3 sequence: CATSSPNTQYF. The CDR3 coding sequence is TGTGCCACGTCGAGCCCGAATACGCAGTATTTT.

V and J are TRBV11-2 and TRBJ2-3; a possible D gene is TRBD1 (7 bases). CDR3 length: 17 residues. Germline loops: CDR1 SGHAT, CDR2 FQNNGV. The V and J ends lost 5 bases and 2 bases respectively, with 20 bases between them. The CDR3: CASSVGGGGRNTDTQYF. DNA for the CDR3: TGTGCCAGCAGCGTGGGAGGAGGGGGCAGGAACACAGATACGCAGTATTTT.

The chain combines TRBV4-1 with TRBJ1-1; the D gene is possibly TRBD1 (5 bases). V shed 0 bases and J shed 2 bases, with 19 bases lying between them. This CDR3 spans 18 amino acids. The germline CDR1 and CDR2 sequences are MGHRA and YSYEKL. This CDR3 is CASSQDSSWGTVNTEAFF. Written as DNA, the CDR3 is TGCGCCAGCAGCCAAGACTCCTCCTGGGGGACGGTTAACACTGAAGCTTTCTTT.

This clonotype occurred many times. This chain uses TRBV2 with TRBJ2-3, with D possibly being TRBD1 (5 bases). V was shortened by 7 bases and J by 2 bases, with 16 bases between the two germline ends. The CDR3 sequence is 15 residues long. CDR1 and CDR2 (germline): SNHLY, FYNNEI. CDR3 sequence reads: CASIPDIHATDTQYF. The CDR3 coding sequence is TGTGCCAGCATCCCGGACATTCACGCCACAGATACGCAGTATTTT. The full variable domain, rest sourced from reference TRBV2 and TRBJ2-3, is EPEVTQTPSHQVTQMGQEVILRCVPISNHLYFYWYRQILGQKVEFLVSFYNNEISEKSEIFDDQFSVERPDGSNFTLKIRSTKLEDSAMYFCASIPDIHATDTQYFGPGTRLTVL.

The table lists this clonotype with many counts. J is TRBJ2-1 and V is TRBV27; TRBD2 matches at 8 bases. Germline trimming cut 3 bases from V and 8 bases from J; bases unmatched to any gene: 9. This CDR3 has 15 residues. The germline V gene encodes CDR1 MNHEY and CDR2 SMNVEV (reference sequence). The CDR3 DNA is TGTGCCAGCAGTTTCACAGCGGGGGTCCCCGATGAGCAGTTCTTC. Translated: CASSFTAGVPDEQFF.

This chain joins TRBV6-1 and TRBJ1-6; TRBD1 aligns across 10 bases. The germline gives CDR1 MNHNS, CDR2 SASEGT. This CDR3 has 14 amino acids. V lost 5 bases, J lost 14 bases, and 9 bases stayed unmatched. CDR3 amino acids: CASSSDRGRGTLHF. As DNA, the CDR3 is TGTGCCAGCAGTAGTGACAGGGGGCGCGGTACCCTCCACTTT.

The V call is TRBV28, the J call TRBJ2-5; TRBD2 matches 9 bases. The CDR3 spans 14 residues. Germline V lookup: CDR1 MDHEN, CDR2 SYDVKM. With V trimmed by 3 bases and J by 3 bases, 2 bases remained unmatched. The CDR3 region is CASSFSGSKETQYF. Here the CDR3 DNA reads TGTGCCAGCAGTTTTAGCGGGAGTAAAGAGACCCAGTACTTC.

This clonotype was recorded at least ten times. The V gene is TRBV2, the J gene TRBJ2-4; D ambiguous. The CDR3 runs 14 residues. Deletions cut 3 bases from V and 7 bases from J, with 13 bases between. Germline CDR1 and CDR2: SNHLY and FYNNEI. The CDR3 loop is CASSDGPPGNIQYF. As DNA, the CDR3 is TGTGCCAGCAGTGACGGCCCTCCCGGGAACATTCAGTACTTC. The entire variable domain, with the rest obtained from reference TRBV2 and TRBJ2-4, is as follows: EPEVTQTPSHQVTQMGQEVILRCVPISNHLYFYWYRQILGQKVEFLVSFYNNEISEKSEIFDDQFSVERPDGSNFTLKIRSTKLEDSAMYFCASSDGPPGNIQYFGAGTRLSVL.

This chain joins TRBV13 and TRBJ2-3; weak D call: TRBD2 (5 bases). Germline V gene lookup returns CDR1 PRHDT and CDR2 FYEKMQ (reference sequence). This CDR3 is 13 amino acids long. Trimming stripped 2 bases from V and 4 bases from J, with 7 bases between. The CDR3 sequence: CASSLTRPDTQYF. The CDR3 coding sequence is TGTGCCAGCAGCTTAACTAGGCCAGATACGCAGTATTTT.

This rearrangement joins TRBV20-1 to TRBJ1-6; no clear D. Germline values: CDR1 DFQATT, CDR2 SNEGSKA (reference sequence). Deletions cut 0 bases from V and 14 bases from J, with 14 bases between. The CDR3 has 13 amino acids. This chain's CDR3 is CSARDLSFASLHF. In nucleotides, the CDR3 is TGCAGTGCTAGAGATCTAAGTTTTGCGTCCCTCCACTTT.